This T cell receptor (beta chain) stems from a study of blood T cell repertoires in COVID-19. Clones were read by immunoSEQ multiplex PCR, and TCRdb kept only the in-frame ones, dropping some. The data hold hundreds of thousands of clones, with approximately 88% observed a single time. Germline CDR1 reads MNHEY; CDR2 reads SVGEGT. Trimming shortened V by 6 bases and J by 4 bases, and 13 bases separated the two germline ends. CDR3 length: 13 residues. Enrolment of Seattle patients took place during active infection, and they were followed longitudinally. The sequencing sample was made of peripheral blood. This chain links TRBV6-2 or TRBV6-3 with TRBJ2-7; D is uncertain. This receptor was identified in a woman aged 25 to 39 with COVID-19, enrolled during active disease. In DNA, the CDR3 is TGTGCCAGCAGCGTCGGAGTAAGGTACGAGCAGTACTTC. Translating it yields CASSVGVRYEQYF.